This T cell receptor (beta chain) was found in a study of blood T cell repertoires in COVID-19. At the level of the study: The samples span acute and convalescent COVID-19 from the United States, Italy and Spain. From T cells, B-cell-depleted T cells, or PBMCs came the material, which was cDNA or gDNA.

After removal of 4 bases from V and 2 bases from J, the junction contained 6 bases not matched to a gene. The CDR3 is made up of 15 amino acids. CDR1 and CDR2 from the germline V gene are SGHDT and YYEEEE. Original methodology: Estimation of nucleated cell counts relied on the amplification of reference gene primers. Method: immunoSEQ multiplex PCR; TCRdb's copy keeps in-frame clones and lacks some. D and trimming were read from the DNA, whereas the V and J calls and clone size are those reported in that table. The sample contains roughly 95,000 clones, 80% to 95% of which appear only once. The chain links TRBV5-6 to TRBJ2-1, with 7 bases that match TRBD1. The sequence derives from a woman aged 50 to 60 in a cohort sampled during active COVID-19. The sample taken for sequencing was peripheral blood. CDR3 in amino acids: CASSLTGWAYNEQFF. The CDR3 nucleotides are TGTGCCAGCAGCCTGACAGGGTGGGCCTACAATGAGCAGTTCTTC.